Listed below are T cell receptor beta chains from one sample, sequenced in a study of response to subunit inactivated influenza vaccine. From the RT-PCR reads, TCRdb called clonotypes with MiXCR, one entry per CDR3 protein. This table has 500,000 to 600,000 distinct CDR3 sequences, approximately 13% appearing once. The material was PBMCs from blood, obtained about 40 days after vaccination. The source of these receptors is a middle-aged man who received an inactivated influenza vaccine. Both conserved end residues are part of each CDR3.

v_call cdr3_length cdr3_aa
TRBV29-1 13 CSVETSFGDEQFF
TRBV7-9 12 CASSPSGTVGFF
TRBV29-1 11 CSAKGKGGYTF
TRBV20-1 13 CSARKVAANEQFF
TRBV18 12 CASSLGRREAFF
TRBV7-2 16 CASSLGEYSYNSPLHF
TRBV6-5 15 CASSYTGGGSYEQYF
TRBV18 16 CASSSLRGQAYNEQFF
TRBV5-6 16 CASSLLGLAGQNEQFF
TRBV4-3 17 CASSHQKPGPSGNTIYF
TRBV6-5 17 CASSYPGRPHNNSPLHF
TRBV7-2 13 CASSGRRNQPQHF
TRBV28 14 CASSFPAGANVLTF
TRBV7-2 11 CASSLSVVQFF
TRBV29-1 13 CSAVRPLNTEAFF
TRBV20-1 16 CSAPDGLAVAKNIQYF
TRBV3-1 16 CASSQDPGQGSHEQYF